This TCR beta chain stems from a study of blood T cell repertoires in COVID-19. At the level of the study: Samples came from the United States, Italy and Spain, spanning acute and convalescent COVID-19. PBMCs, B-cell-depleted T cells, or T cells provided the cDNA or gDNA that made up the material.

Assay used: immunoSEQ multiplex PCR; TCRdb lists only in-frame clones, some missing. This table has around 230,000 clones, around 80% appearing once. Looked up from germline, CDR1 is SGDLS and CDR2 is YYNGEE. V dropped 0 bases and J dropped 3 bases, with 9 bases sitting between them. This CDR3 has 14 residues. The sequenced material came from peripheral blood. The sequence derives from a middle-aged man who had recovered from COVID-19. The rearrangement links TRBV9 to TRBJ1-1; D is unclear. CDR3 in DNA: TGTGCCAGCAGCGTAGAAGACTGGGACACTGAAGCTTTCTTT. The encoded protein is CASSVEDWDTEAFF. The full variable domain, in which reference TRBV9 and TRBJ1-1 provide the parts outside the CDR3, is DSGVTQTPKHLITATGQRVTLRCSPRSGDLSVYWYQQSLDQGLQFLIQYYNGEERAKGNILERFSAQQFPDLHSELNLSSLELGDSALYFCASSVEDWDTEAFFGQGTRLTVV.